What follows are 14 T cell receptor delta chains derived from one specimen sequenced in a study of DNA immune sequencing with unique molecular identifiers. A 32-plex genomic DNA assay used primers for all 8 TRDV and 4 TRDJ genes. The library had 12-nucleotide UMIs introduced over around 3 barcoding cycles, then a second adapter PCR. TCRdb processed the multiplex PCR reads again with the CATT caller. In the table there are about 2,500 delta-chain clones, 8.4% of which are singletons. The sequenced sample consisted of gamma-delta T cells enriched from blood buffy coat, or unenriched PBMCs (not recorded which). The receptors stem from a human donor in good health.

On this clone: A far bigger clonotype differs at one base, so this is likely a read error. The same CDR3 is also encoded by other DNA sequences in this sample. The chain uses TRDV2 and TRDJ1, with 7 nucleotides matching TRDD3. CDR1 and CDR2 (germline): GEAIGNYY, EKD. The CDR3 totals 17 residues. As DNA, the CDR3 is TGTGCTTGTGACACCCTCGTGTTGGGGGAGAACACCGATAAACTCATCTTT. Translating gives CACDTLVLGENTDKLIF.

By sample share, this clone is medium-sized. This chain joins TRDV2 and TRDJ3; 9 bases match TRDD3. The CDR3 covers 20 residues. Per the germline V gene, CDR1 is GEAIGNYY and CDR2 is EKD. V was pared by 3 bases and J by 4 bases, with 15 bases of the junction left unmatched. CDR3 bases: TGTGCCTGTGACCCTTTACTGGGGGACAACGCATCTTGGGACACCCGACAGATGTTTTTC. It yields the protein CACDPLLGDNASWDTRQMFF.

A few counts support this clone. TCRdb has a much larger clone's protein, which differs at residue 11 from the translation of this DNA, likely because of a read error; what is shown is the protein translated from the DNA. The chain is built from TRDV2 and TRDJ3, with TRDD3 identical over 8 bases. The CDR3 loop spans 19 amino acids. Germline CDR1 GEAIGNYY, CDR2 EKD. The V gene end was trimmed by 3 bases and the J gene end by 2 bases; junction bases not matched to a gene: 11. The CDR3 nucleotides are TGTGCCTGTGACGTACTGGGGGGTGACAGCACCTGGGACACCCGACAGATGTTTTTC. Translation gives CACDVLGGDSTWDTRQMFF.

This clone was counted at least ten times. J is TRDJ1 and V is TRAV38-2/DV8; the match to TRDD3 covers 13 bases. This CDR3 comprises 18 residues. The germline CDR1 and CDR2 sequences are TSESDYY and QEAYKQQN. V trimming: 5 bases; J trimming: 4 bases; junction bases outside the gene matches: 14. The chain's CDR3 is CAYRKSVLGDTPVDKLIF. In DNA form, the CDR3 reads TGTGCTTATAGAAAATCCGTACTGGGGGATACGCCCGTCGATAAACTCATCTTT.

This clone was seen a handful of times. The V gene is TRDV1, the J gene TRDJ1, with 12 bases fitting TRDD3. CDR3 length: 22 amino acids. The V gene end was trimmed by 1 base and the J gene end by 3 bases; junction bases not matched to a gene: 21. Germline-derived CDR1 and CDR2 are TSWWSYY and QGS. CDR3 nucleotide sequence: TGTGCTCTTGGGGAACATAAGTCCCTAAACTGGGGGATACCTGTCGTCGCCGATAAACTCATCTTT. Translated: CALGEHKSLNWGIPVVADKLIF.

In this sample, this clone turned up a few times. No V gene call is available, although the J gene is TRDJ1; no DNA check was done on the table's D call, TRDD3. This CDR3 spans 18 amino acids. The CDR3 region has the DNA TGTGCTCTTGGGGATACACCGCCTTCCTCAATCTACACCGATAAACTCATCTTT. Amino acids: CALGDTPPSSIYTDKLIF.

A remark on this clone: This may be a read error: a much more frequent sequence differs by one nucleotide. The V and J genes are TRDV2 and TRDJ1, with a tentative D call TRDD2 (5 bases). Trimming left V 1 base short and J 3 bases short, with 20 bases between. CDR1 is GEAIGNYY, CDR2 EKD, per germline. There are 17 residues in the CDR3. The CDR3 DNA follows: TGTGCCTGTGACACGCTTCCCTCGAGTAGAGCATCCGATAAACTCATCTTT. Its protein is CACDTLPSSRASDKLIF.

The V gene is listed as TRDV1; no J gene was called; TRDD3 reflects the table's D call only, with no check against the DNA. This CDR3 is 23 amino acids long. Germline V gene data show CDR1 as TSWWSYY and CDR2 as QGS. The CDR3 coding sequence is TGTGCTCTTGGGGAACCCCCCGAAACTAACGAAGCCGAAGCCTGGGGCACCCCCCCGGGGCTCATCTTT. Protein product: CALGEPPETNEAEAWGTPPGLIF.

As concerns this clone: A far larger clone differs by one base, so this is likely a read error. The chain recombines TRDV2 with TRDJ3; 9 nucleotides agree with TRDD3. The CDR3 sequence is 21 residues long. CDR1 is GEAIGNYY and CDR2 is EKD in the germline V gene. This CDR3 is CACDTLLRTGGPSRDTRQMFF. Written as DNA, the CDR3 is TGTGCCTGTGACACCCTTCTACGTACTGGGGGACCCTCCAGGGACACCCGACAGATGTTTTTC.

J gene TRDJ1 was identified, but the V gene was not called; no check of the table's D call, TRDD3, against the DNA was made. This CDR3 spans 18 amino acids. In DNA, the CDR3 is TGTGCTCTTGGAATCGGTCTATTACTGGGGGGTCGCACCGATAAACTCATCTTT. Its translation is CALGIGLLLGGRTDKLIF.

This clone occurred a few times. The TCRdb protein, from a much larger clone, departs from this DNA's translation at residue 16, likely by read error; the protein shown derives from the DNA. The rearrangement uses TRDV2 and TRDJ1; 8 bases fit TRDD3. Germline V lookup: CDR1 GEAIGNYY, CDR2 EKD. The CDR3 consists of 17 residues. CDR3 protein: CACDSLPYGDTTDKLTF. CDR3 sequence (DNA): TGTGCCTGTGACTCACTTCCCTACGGGGATACCACCGATAAACTCACCTTT.

Concerning this clone: TCRdb's protein for this DNA is that of a much larger clone and differs from the translation at residue 13, likely a read error; the protein shown is the DNA translation. No call was made for the V gene; the J gene is TRDJ1; TRDD3 is the table's D call, not checked against the DNA. The CDR3 consists of 18 residues. The CDR3 DNA reads as TGTGCCTGTGACATTTTGGGGGATACGGGGGGCGAGTCCGATAAACTCATCTTT. Its protein is CACDILGDTGGESDKLIF.

As for this clone: TCRdb shows a much larger clone's protein in place of this DNA's translation, and the two differ at residue 4, likely through a read error; the protein shown is translated from the DNA. The genes are TRDV2 and TRDJ1, with 7 nucleotides matching TRDD3. Unmatched junction bases numbered 9, after V lost 6 bases and J lost 0 bases. The CDR3 consists of 15 residues. Germline CDR1 is GEAIGNYY and CDR2 is EKD. CDR3 sequence (DNA): TGTGCCTGTAACCTACTGGGGACAGACACCGATAAACTCATCTTT. Translating it yields CACNLLGTDTDKLIF.

This clone came up a few times. This likely traces to a read error, being one base from a far larger clone. Within the sample, other DNA sequences also encode this same CDR3. The CDR3: CACDTGTDKLIF. CDR3 bases: TGTGCCTGTGACACTGGCACCGATAAACTCATCTTT. This rearrangement joins TRDV2 to TRDJ1; no firm D call. The CDR3 extends over 12 amino acids. V gave up 1 base and J gave up 1 base, with 3 bases separating them. In germline, CDR1 is GEAIGNYY, CDR2 EKD.